This T cell receptor beta chain is from a study of cytomegalovirus exposure and HLA in healthy donors. General observations from the study: Productive status was seen about 90% or about 30% of the time for most TCR beta V segments in an earlier analysis.

This clone was seen a single time. Its antigen remains unidentified. The ends were cut back, 2 bases at V and 2 bases at J, with 16 bases in the middle. The CDR3 extends over 16 amino acids. CDR1 is SGDLS, CDR2 YYNGEE, per germline. With 60 Vbeta and 13 Jbeta primers, the PCR was carried out. Produced via immunoSEQ multiplex PCR; TCRdb's table is partial and in-frame only. This table holds 140,000 or so clones, approximately 82% found once. The rearrangement uses TRBV9 and TRBJ2-5; a weak D match, TRBD2 (5 bases). The TCR originated in a woman in her sixties or seventies in good health and CMV-seropositive. The sequencing sample was made of PBMCs. The CDR3 DNA sequence: TGTGCCAGCAGCGTGGCGGCGGGTTCGTTACAAGAGACCCAGTACTTC. Translated: CASSVAAGSLQETQYF.